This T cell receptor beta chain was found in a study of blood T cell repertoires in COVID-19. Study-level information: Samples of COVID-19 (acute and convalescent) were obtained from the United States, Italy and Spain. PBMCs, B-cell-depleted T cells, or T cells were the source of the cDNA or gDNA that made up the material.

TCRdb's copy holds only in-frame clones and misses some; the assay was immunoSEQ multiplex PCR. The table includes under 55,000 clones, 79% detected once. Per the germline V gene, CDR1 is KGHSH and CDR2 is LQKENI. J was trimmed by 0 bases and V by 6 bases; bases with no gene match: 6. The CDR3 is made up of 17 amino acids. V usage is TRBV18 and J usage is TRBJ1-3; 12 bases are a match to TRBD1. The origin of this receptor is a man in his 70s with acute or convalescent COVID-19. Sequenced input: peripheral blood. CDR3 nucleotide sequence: TGTGCCAGCTCTCCCGGGACAGGGGGCTTCTCTGGAAACACCATATATTTT. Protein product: CASSPGTGGFSGNTIYF.